This section outlines one T cell receptor beta chain sequence together with its context. Its antigen is still unknown. A read error is possible here, since a much larger clone lies one base away. Library preparation for TCR beta used quantitative 5'-RACE with molecular barcodes. TCRdb passed the 5' RACE reads through MiXCR, listing each CDR3 protein once. The sample yields fewer than 750,000 distinct CDR3 sequences, 15% to 20% seen once. The data were taken from a study of CD8 T cells in ankylosing spondylitis. Regarding the study as a whole: Disease-associated clonotypes exhibited CD8+ identity and were relatively infrequent in peripheral blood. Within matched ankylosing spondylitis synovial fluid, disease-linked clones were reportedly significantly enriched. Past studies reported some motif variants in reactive arthritis synovial fluid and blood. Apparently characteristic of ankylosing spondylitis blood was a TCR beta motif (roughly eight highly homologous variants).

Germline V lookup: CDR1 LGHNA, CDR2 YSLEER. Trimming removed 0 bases at V and 6 bases at J, with 7 bases between. The CDR3 has 13 amino acids. The sequence was obtained from a male donor with ankylosing spondylitis. The sequenced sample consisted of blood, either unsorted or a sorted T cell fraction (not recorded which). This chain uses TRBV4-3 with TRBJ2-3, with D unresolved. This chain's CDR3 is CASSQDEGDTQYF. DNA of the CDR3: TGCGCCAGCAGCCAAGATGAAGGGGATACGCAGTATTTT.